One TCR beta chain is described in this entry. Per the original data handling: For nucleated cells, counts were estimated from reference gene primer amplification. Sequencing was performed with immunoSEQ multiplex PCR; in TCRdb, only in-frame clones are kept and a portion is missing. That table gives V, J and clone size, and the DNA gave D and trimming. Among 200,000 to 250,000 clones listed, about 87% were seen once. Individuals drawn from approximately 26 US areas were roughly 18 to 95 years old. It was within 2 weeks before study entry that exposed participants met a COVID-19 case. This entry belongs to a study of blood T cell repertoires in COVID-19. Whole-study context: T cells, B-cell-depleted T cells, or PBMCs supplied cDNA or gDNA.

V shed 3 bases, J shed 0 bases, and the junction held 11 bases outside the gene matches. The CDR3 contains 17 residues. CDR1 is SGDLS, CDR2 YYNGEE, per germline. The V call is TRBV9, the J call TRBJ2-5, with TRBD1 matching 7 bases. The receptor was isolated from a man aged 45-60 years who had been exposed to COVID-19. Material for sequencing was PBMCs or T cells enriched from blood (not recorded which). In nucleotides, the CDR3 is TGTGCCAGCAGCGGTAGACAGGGAATATTATACCAAGAGACCCAGTACTTC. Protein product: CASSGRQGILYQETQYF.